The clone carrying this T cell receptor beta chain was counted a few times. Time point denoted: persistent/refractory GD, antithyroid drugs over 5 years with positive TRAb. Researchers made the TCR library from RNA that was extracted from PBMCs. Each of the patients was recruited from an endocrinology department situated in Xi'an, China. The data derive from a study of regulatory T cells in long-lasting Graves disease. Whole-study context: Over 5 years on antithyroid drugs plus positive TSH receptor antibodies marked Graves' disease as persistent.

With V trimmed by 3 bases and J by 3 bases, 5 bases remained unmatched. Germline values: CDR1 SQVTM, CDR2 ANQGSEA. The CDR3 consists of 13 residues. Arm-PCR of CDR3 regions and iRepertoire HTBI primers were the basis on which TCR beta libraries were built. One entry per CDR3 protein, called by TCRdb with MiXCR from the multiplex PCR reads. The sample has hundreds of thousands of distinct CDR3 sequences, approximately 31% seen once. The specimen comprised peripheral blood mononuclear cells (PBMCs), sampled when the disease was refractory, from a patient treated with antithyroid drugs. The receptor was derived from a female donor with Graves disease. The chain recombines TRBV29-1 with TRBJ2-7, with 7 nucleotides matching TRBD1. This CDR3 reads CSVERQGIYEQYF. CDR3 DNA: TGCAGCGTTGAGAGACAGGGAATCTACGAGCAGTACTTC.